The entry below gives a single T cell receptor beta chain sequence along with its context. The antigen is undetermined. The sample originates from a study of Siglec-9 on CD8 T cells in melanoma. Overall study results and limits: Siglec-9 reportedly marks and regulates an effector memory CD8+ T-cell subset apparently accumulating in melanoma tumors.

Germline V gives CDR1 PRHDT, CDR2 FYEKMQ (reference sequence). V shed 5 bases and J shed 0 bases, with 13 bases lying between them. The CDR3 runs 15 residues. Assay used: immunoSEQ multiplex PCR; TCRdb lists only in-frame clones, some missing. Among about 36,000 clones listed, 80% to 85% were seen once. Sequences were obtained from Siglec-9- CD8+ T cells sorted from blood. The TCR sequence derives from a human donor in good health. The gene calls are TRBV13 and TRBJ1-2; TRBD1 might be the D (6 bases). CDR3 bases: TGTGCCAGCAGCCTTTTGGACAGTACTAACTATGGCTACACCTTC. This translates into CASSLLDSTNYGYTF. Looking up the rest from reference TRBV13 and TRBJ1-2 gives the full variable domain: AAGVIQSPRHLIKEKRETATLKCYPIPRHDTVYWYQQGPGQDPQFLISFYEKMQSDKGSIPDRFSAQQFSDYHSELNMSSLELGDSALYFCASSLLDSTNYGYTFGSGTRLTVV.